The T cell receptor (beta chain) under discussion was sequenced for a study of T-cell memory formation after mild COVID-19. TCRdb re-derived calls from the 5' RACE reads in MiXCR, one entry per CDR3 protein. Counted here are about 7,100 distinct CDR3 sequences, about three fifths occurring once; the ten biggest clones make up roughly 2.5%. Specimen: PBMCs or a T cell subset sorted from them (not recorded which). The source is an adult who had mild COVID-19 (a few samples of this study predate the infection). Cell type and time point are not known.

CDR3 DNA sequence: TGTGCCAGCAGCTTGACAGGCGGGCGGGCCCCCGGGACCCAGTACTTC. Protein sequence: CASSLTGGRAPGTQYF. The chain joins TRBV7-2 to TRBJ2-5, with D maybe TRBD1 (6 bases). V lost 3 bases and J lost 7, with 21 bases in between. The CDR3 has 16 amino acids. Germline CDR1 reads SGHTA; CDR2 reads FQGNSA.